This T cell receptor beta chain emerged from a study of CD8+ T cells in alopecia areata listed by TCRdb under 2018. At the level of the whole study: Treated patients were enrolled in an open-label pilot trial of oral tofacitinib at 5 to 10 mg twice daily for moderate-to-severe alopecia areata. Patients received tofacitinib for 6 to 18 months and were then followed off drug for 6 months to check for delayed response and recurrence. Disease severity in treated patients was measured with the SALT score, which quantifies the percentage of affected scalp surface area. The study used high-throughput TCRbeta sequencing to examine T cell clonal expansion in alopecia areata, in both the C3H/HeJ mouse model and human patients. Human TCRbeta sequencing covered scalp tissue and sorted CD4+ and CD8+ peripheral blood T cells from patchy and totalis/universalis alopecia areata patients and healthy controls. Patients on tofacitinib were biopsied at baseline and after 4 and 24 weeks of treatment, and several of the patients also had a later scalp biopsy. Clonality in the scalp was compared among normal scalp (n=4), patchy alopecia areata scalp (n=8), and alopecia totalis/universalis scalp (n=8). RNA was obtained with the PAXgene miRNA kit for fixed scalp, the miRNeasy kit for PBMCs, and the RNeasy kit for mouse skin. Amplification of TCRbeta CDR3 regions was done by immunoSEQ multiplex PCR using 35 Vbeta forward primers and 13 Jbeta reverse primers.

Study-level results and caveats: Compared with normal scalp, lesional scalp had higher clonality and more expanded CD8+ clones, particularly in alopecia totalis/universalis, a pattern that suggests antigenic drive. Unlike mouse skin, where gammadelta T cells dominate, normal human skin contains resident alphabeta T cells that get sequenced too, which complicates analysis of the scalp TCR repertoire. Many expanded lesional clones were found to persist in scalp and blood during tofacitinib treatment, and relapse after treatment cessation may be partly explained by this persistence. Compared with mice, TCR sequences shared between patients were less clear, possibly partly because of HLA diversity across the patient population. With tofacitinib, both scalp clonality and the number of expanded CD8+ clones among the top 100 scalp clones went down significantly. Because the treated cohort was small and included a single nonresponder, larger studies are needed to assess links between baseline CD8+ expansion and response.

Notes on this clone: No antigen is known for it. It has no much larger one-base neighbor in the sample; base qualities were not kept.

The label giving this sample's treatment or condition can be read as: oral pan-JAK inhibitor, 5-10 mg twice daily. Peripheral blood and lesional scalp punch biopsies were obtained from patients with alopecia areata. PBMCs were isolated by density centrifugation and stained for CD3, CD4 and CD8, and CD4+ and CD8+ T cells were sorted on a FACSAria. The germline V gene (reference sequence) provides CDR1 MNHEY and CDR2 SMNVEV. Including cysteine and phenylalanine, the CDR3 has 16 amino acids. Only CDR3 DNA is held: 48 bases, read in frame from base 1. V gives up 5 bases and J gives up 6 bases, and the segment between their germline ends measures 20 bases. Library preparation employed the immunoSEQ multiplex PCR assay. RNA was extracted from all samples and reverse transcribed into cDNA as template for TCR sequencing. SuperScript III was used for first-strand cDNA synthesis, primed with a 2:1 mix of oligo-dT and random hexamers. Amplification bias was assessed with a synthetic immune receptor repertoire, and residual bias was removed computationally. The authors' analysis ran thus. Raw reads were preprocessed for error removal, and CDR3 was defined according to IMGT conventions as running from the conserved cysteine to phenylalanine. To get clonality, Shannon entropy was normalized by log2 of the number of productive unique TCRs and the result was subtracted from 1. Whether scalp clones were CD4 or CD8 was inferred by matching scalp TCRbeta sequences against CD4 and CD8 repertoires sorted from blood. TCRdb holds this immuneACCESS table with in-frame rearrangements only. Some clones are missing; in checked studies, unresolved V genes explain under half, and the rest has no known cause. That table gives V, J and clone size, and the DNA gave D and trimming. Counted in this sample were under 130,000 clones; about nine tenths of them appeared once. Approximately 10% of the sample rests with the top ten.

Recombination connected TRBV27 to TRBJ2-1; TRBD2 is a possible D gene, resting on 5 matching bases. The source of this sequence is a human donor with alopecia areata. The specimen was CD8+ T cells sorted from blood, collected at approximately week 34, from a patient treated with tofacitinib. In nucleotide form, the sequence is TGTGCCAGCAGTCCCTGGGAGACTACGAGATTCAATGAGCAGTTCTTC. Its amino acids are CASSPWETTRFNEQFF.